These T cell receptor beta chains were read from a single sample in a study of T cell responses to AZD1222 COVID-19 vaccine. Assay used: immunoSEQ multiplex PCR; TCRdb lists only in-frame clones, some missing. The sample has about 140,000 clones; over 75% are singletons. Source: peripheral blood, taken on day 0 of AZD1222 vaccination. Receptors originate from an adult in good health. The CDR3 runs from the conserved cysteine through the conserved F or W. Fields, in order: D gene, J gene, clone size, V gene, CDR3 DNA, CDR3 protein. D genes are given only for firm matches. Where a row states a size, it is once, few, many or the class of an expanded clone; other rows omit it.

D gene: .; J gene: TRBJ2-1; clone size: .; V gene: TRBV2; CDR3 DNA: TGTGCCGCTCGCGGGGACTCCTACAATGAGCAGTTCTTC; CDR3 protein: CAARGDSYNEQFF
D gene: .; J gene: TRBJ2-7; clone size: .; V gene: TRBV5-4; CDR3 DNA: TGTGCCAGCAGCTCCCGGACTCTTGGTCGCTACGAGCAGTACTTC; CDR3 protein: CASSSRTLGRYEQYF
D gene: TRBD2; J gene: TRBJ2-1; clone size: .; V gene: TRBV10-2; CDR3 DNA: TGCGCCAGCACTATCAAACTAGCGGGGATCGGTCATGAGCAGTTCTTC; CDR3 protein: CASTIKLAGIGHEQFF
D gene: .; J gene: TRBJ2-2; clone size: .; V gene: TRBV7-8; CDR3 DNA: TGTGCCAGCAGCTTATGGGACACAACCCCGGGGGAGCTGTTTTTT; CDR3 protein: CASSLWDTTPGELFF
D gene: TRBD1; J gene: TRBJ1-6; clone size: .; V gene: TRBV2; CDR3 DNA: TGTGCCAGCAGTGAAGAAATACAGGGGTCTCTCTATAATTCACCCCTCCACTTT; CDR3 protein: CASSEEIQGSLYNSPLHF
D gene: .; J gene: TRBJ1-2; clone size: .; V gene: TRBV27; CDR3 DNA: TGTGCCAGCAGAAACATAGGGTTAGGAGGCTATGGCTACACCTTC; CDR3 protein: CASRNIGLGGYGYTF
D gene: .; J gene: TRBJ1-6; clone size: .; V gene: TRBV6-5; CDR3 DNA: TGTGCCAGCAGTTACGGCGGACAGTTCAATTCACCCCTCCACTTT; CDR3 protein: CASSYGGQFNSPLHF
D gene: .; J gene: TRBJ2-7; clone size: once; V gene: TRBV11-2; CDR3 DNA: TGTGCCAGCAGCTTGCCTGAGGAGGTAGCCGAGGCTTACGAGCAGTACTTC; CDR3 protein: CASSLPEEVAEAYEQYF
D gene: TRBD1; J gene: TRBJ2-1; clone size: .; V gene: TRBV9; CDR3 DNA: TGTGCCAGCAGCGAGGGGAGGGGACAGGGGTCCTACAATGAGCAGTTCTTC; CDR3 protein: CASSEGRGQGSYNEQFF
D gene: .; J gene: TRBJ1-2; clone size: .; V gene: TRBV30; CDR3 DNA: TGTGCCTGGCCCCGGGGGGGTTATGGCTACACCTTC; CDR3 protein: CAWPRGGYGYTF
D gene: TRBD1; J gene: TRBJ1-2; clone size: .; V gene: TRBV14; CDR3 DNA: TGTGCCAGCAGCCTAAGAGGAGGGGAGACAGGGGGCCATGGCTACACCTTC; CDR3 protein: CASSLRGGETGGHGYTF
D gene: .; J gene: TRBJ1-5; clone size: .; V gene: TRBV30; CDR3 DNA: TGTGCCTGGACCGAAGGGACCGGGGGCTATCAGCCCCAGCATTTT; CDR3 protein: CAWTEGTGGYQPQHF
D gene: TRBD1; J gene: TRBJ2-2; clone size: .; V gene: TRBV3-1/TRBV3-2; CDR3 DNA: TGTGCCAGCAGCCAAGTGGGGACAGGGGCGTGGACCGGGGAGCTGTTTTTT; CDR3 protein: CASSQVGTGAWTGELFF
D gene: .; J gene: TRBJ2-1; clone size: .; V gene: TRBV27; CDR3 DNA: TGTGCCAGCAGTTCCCTCCGGACCTCCCCCAATGAGCAGTTCTTC; CDR3 protein: CASSSLRTSPNEQFF
D gene: .; J gene: TRBJ1-1; clone size: once; V gene: TRBV5-4; CDR3 DNA: TGTGCCAGCAGCTTGGTATTTGCCACGAGGACTGAAGCTTTCTTT; CDR3 protein: CASSLVFATRTEAFF
D gene: .; J gene: TRBJ1-5; clone size: .; V gene: TRBV18; CDR3 DNA: TGTGCCAGCTCCATGGGGGGGGTACGCAATCAGCCCCAGCATTTT; CDR3 protein: CASSMGGVRNQPQHF
D gene: .; J gene: TRBJ2-7; clone size: .; V gene: TRBV28; CDR3 DNA: TGTGCCAGCAAACGCGCCGGGACACTCTCCTACGAGCAGTACTTC; CDR3 protein: CASKRAGTLSYEQYF
D gene: TRBD1; J gene: TRBJ1-1; clone size: .; V gene: TRBV18; CDR3 DNA: TGTGCCAGCTCACCGGACAGGGCCCAGGCTGAAGCTTTCTTT; CDR3 protein: CASSPDRAQAEAFF
D gene: .; J gene: TRBJ1-2; clone size: .; V gene: TRBV5-1; CDR3 DNA: TGCGCCAGCAGGGCGGATTACGGCTACACCTTC; CDR3 protein: CASRADYGYTF
D gene: .; J gene: TRBJ1-1; clone size: .; V gene: TRBV6-5; CDR3 DNA: TGTGCCAGCAGTTACTCGGCGAACACTGAAGCTTTCTTT; CDR3 protein: CASSYSANTEAFF
D gene: TRBD1; J gene: TRBJ1-1; clone size: .; V gene: TRBV30; CDR3 DNA: TGTGCCTGGAGTAGGGCCCGGACAGGGTTCTCTGAAGCTTTCTTT; CDR3 protein: CAWSRARTGFSEAFF
D gene: .; J gene: TRBJ1-3; clone size: .; V gene: TRBV9; CDR3 DNA: TGTGCCAGCGGGAGGGGGACGGGTGGAAACACCATATATTTT; CDR3 protein: CASGRGTGGNTIYF
D gene: .; J gene: TRBJ1-2; clone size: .; V gene: TRBV28; CDR3 DNA: TGTGCCAGCAGTTTCTCGTCGGGAGGGAAGGGCTACACCTTC; CDR3 protein: CASSFSSGGKGYTF
D gene: .; J gene: TRBJ1-6; clone size: .; V gene: TRBV10-3; CDR3 DNA: TGTGCCATCAGTGAGTACAGCGGGGGCAATTCACCCCTCCACTTT; CDR3 protein: CAISEYSGGNSPLHF
D gene: .; J gene: TRBJ2-7; clone size: .; V gene: TRBV11-2; CDR3 DNA: TGTGCCAGCAGCCGCCGTTGGGAAAACTACGAGCAGTACTTC; CDR3 protein: CASSRRWENYEQYF
D gene: .; J gene: TRBJ2-1; clone size: .; V gene: TRBV28; CDR3 DNA: TGTGCCAGCAGCACCCCGACAGGGGGAATTGGGAGCGGGAGGATTGATGAGCAGTTCTTC; CDR3 protein: CASSTPTGGIGSGRIDEQFF
D gene: TRBD2; J gene: TRBJ2-1; clone size: many; V gene: TRBV9; CDR3 DNA: TGTGCCAGCAGTTCAAGGACTAGCGGGGTTCGAAATGAGCAGTTCTTC; CDR3 protein: CASSSRTSGVRNEQFF
D gene: TRBD2; J gene: TRBJ2-7; clone size: .; V gene: TRBV6-5; CDR3 DNA: TGTGCCAGCAGTTACTCGACCGGGGGGATAAGCGAGCAGTACTTC; CDR3 protein: CASSYSTGGISEQYF
D gene: .; J gene: TRBJ2-1; clone size: .; V gene: TRBV9; CDR3 DNA: TGTGCCAGCAGCCCCCCTGGGACCTTCTACAATGAGCAGTTCTTC; CDR3 protein: CASSPPGTFYNEQFF
D gene: .; J gene: TRBJ1-5; clone size: .; V gene: TRBV7-2; CDR3 DNA: TGTGCCAGCAGCTTAGCGCCGGGTCAGGGAAATCAGCCCCAGCATTTT; CDR3 protein: CASSLAPGQGNQPQHF
D gene: .; J gene: TRBJ1-4; clone size: .; V gene: TRBV7-2; CDR3 DNA: TGTGCCAGCAGCCCCTTTGGGCAGGGAGGGACTAATGAAAAACTGTTTTTT; CDR3 protein: CASSPFGQGGTNEKLFF
D gene: .; J gene: TRBJ2-2; clone size: .; V gene: TRBV9; CDR3 DNA: TGTGCCAGCAGCCCGGGACCTCAGCCGACCGGGGAGCTGTTTTTT; CDR3 protein: CASSPGPQPTGELFF
D gene: .; J gene: TRBJ1-6; clone size: .; V gene: TRBV5-1; CDR3 DNA: TGCGCCAGCAGCTTGGGCCAAACCTCCTATAATTCACCCCTCCACTTT; CDR3 protein: CASSLGQTSYNSPLHF
D gene: TRBD2; J gene: TRBJ2-1; clone size: .; V gene: TRBV7-9; CDR3 DNA: TGTGCCAGCAGCTTAGGACTAGCGCGTTACAATGAGCAGTTCTTC; CDR3 protein: CASSLGLARYNEQFF
D gene: .; J gene: TRBJ2-2; clone size: .; V gene: TRBV18; CDR3 DNA: TGTGCCAGCTCACCATCCTTGGGGTCCGGGGAGCTGTTTTTT; CDR3 protein: CASSPSLGSGELFF
D gene: .; J gene: TRBJ2-5; clone size: .; V gene: TRBV24-1; CDR3 DNA: TGTGCCACCAGTGATCGATCCTACGTCGACTTAAAGACCCAGTACTTC; CDR3 protein: CATSDRSYVDLKTQYF
D gene: .; J gene: TRBJ1-1; clone size: .; V gene: TRBV20-1; CDR3 DNA: TGCAGTGCTAGGTTTAACACTGAAGCTTTCTTT; CDR3 protein: CSARFNTEAFF
D gene: .; J gene: TRBJ2-1; clone size: .; V gene: TRBV6-5; CDR3 DNA: TGTGCCAGCACTAGAGGCAAGAATGAGCAGTTCTTC; CDR3 protein: CASTRGKNEQFF